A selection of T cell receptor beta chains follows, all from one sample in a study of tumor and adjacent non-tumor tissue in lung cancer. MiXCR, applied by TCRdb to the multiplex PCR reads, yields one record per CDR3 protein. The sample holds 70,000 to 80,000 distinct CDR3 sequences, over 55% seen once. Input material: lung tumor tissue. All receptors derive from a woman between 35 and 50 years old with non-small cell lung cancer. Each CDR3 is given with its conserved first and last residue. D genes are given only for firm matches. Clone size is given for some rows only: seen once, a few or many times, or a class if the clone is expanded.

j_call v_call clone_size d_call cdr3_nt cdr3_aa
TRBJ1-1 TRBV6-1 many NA TGTGCCAGCAGCGAAAAAGGCGGCGCAGGCACTGAAGCTTTCTTT CASSEKGGAGTEAFF
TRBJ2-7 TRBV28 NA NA TGTGCCTCTGTAGGGCGGAGGACCTTCCACAAGCAGCACTTC CASVGRRTFHKQHF
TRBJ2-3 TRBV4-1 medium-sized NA TGCGCCAGCACGTCCCCGGGGGCTACAGATACGCAGTATTTT CASTSPGATDTQYF
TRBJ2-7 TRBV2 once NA TGTGCCAGCACGAGAGACAGGAGCGTAGAGCAGTACTTC CASTRDRSVEQYF
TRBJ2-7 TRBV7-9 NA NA TGTGTCAGTAGCTTATCTTCAGAGTACTACGAGCAGTACTTC CVSSLSSEYYEQYF
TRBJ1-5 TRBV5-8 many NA TGTGCCAGCAGCTTAAGGTATCAGCCCCAGCATTTT CASSLRYQPQHF
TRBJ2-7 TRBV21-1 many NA TGTGCCAGCAGCCGGGACAGGGCCTACGAGCAGTACTTC CASSRDRAYEQYF
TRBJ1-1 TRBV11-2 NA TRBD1 TGTACTAGCAGCCCTTCTACAGGGGGCACTGAAGCTTTCTTT CTSSPSTGGTEAFF
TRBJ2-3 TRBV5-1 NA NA TGCGCCAGCAGCTTGGAGGGAGTCACAGATACGCATTATTTT CASSLEGVTDTHYF
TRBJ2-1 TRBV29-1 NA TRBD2 TGCAGGGTCACAAGGACTAGCGGGAACTACAATGAGCAGTTCTTC CRVTRTSGNYNEQFF
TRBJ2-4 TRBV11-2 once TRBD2 TGTGTCAGCAGCCCGGGGACTAGCGGGGGGGAGGGCGTTCAGTACTTC CVSSPGTSGGEGVQYF
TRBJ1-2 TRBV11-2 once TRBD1 TGTGCCAGCAGCCCGACGGACAGGAGGCGGAAGAATGGCTACATCTTC CASSPTDRRRKNGYIF
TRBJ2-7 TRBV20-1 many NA TGCAGTGCTAGTACCGGGACACTAGGGTACGAGCAGTACTTC CSASTGTLGYEQYF
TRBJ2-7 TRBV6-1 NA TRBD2 TGTGCCAGCACCGCTAGCGGGAGGCCCCTCGAGCAGTGCTTC CASTASGRPLEQCF
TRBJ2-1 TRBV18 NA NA TGTGCCAGCTCATTCCGGGACCACTCCTACAATGAGCAGTTCTTC CASSFRDHSYNEQFF
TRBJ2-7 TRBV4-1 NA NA TGCGCCAGCAGCCAAGCTAGTCGGGGACTCGAGCAGTACTTC CASSQASRGLEQYF
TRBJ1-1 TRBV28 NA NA TGTGCCAGCAGTCTCACCCCCGGGACCGGAGCTTTCTTT CASSLTPGTGAFF
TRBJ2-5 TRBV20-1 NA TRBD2 TGCAGTGCTAGCCCCGGACTAGCGGGGGCACAAGAGACCCAGTACTTC CSASPGLAGAQETQYF
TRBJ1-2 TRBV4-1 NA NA TGCGCCAGCAGCAAGCAGGCTTCCTATGGATACACCTTC CASSKQASYGYTF
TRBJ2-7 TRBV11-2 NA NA TGTGTCAGCAGCTTAGTCTCAATCTCCTACGAGCAATACTTC CVSSLVSISYEQYF
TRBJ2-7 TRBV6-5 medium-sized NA TGTGCCAGCAGTTACTCGATGAGGACACCCGTCGGGATGCAGTACTTC CASSYSMRTPVGMQYF
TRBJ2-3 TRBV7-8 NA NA TGTGCCAGCGGCCCCCGACTAACGGGGCTTCCAGATACGCAGTATTTT CASGPRLTGLPDTQYF
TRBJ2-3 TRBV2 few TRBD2 TGTGCCAGCAGTGGGGAACGCGGGGGATCAGATACGCAGTATTTT CASSGERGGSDTQYF
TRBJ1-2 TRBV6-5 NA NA TGTGTCAACAGTTACCGGTCGGATCTTTCGGGCTACACCTTC CVNSYRSDLSGYTF
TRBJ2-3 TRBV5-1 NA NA TGTGCCAGCAGCTTACAGGGTGGTGGCACAGATACGCAGTATTTT CASSLQGGGTDTQYF
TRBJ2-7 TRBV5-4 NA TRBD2 TGTGCCAGCAGTTCGAAGCGGGGGGGCCCTCATTACTACGAGCAGTACTTC CASSSKRGGPHYYEQYF
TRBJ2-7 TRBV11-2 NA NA TGTGCCAGCAGCCACGGGGCCCCCGAGCAGTATTTC CASSHGAPEQYF
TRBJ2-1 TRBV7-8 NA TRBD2 TGTGCCAGCAGCTCCGGACTAGCGGGAGCTGAGAGGGAGTTCTTC CASSSGLAGAEREFF
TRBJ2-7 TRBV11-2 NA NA TGTGCTAGCAGCTTTGATCCCCAGATGTCCTACGAGCAGTACTTC CASSFDPQMSYEQYF
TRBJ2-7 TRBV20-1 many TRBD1 TGCAGTGCTCCCAGACAGGGGGTTTCCTACGAGCAGTACTTC CSAPRQGVSYEQYF
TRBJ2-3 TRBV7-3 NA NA TGTGCCAGCAGCACCGGGTCCGGGGCAGATACGCAGTATTTT CASSTGSGADTQYF
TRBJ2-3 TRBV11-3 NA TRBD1 TGTGCCAGCAGCCCTACACAGGGGGAACAGTATTTT CASSPTQGEQYF
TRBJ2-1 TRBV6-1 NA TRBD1 TGTGCCAGCAGATGGGACAGATGCTACAATGAGCAGTTCTTC CASRWDRCYNEQFF
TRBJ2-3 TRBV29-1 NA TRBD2 TGCAGCGTTCAGGGCCACCGAGTACTAGCGACAGTTACGCAGTATTTT CSVQGHRVLATVTQYF
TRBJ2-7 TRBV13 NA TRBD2 TGTATCAGCAGTGGGAGCGGGGGGGCTACAAGCGAGCAGTACTTC CISSGSGGATSEQYF
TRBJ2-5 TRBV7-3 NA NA TGTGCCAGCAGTTTAGTCTACCAAACTAGTCGCCGAGAGGCCCAGTACTTC CASSLVYQTSRREAQYF
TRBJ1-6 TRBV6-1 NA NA TGTGCTAGCAGTGAACTCGGGGGCTCTAATTCACTCCTCCACTTT CASSELGGSNSLLHF
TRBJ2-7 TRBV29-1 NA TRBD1 TGCCGCGTTGAACAAGGCCTGGACAGGAGATACTACGAGCAGTACTTC CRVEQGLDRRYYEQYF
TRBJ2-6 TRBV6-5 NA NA TGTGCCAGCAGTTACCCGTCGGGGACTTGGGCCAACGTCCTGACTTTC CASSYPSGTWANVLTF
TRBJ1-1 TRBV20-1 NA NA TGCAGTGCTACCTGGACAGTGAACACTAAAGCTTTCTTT CSATWTVNTKAFF
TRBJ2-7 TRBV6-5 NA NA TGTGCCAACAGTTTCGGGAGCCCCTACGAGCAGTACTTC CANSFGSPYEQYF